The rows below give T cell receptor beta chains drawn from one sample of a study of blood T cell repertoires in COVID-19. Only in-frame clones appear in the TCRdb table, and some are missing; sequencing was by immunoSEQ multiplex PCR. The sample has 150,000 to 200,000 clones; about nine tenths are singletons. The material sequenced was peripheral blood. The receptors come from a man aged 55-75 years with active or convalescent COVID-19. Both conserved end residues are part of each CDR3. A D gene is named only where the DNA matches it firmly. Clone size is shown for a subset of rows, as once, few, many or a class of expanded clone.

TRBJ1-1 | . | TRBD1 | TRBV9 | TGTGCCAGCAGCCGGAGAGACAGGGGGAACACTGAAGCTTTCTTT | CASSRRDRGNTEAFF
TRBJ2-1 | . | . | TRBV7-9 | TGTGCCAGCAGCTTAGGAATTCACGGGGCCTACAATGAGCAGTTCTTC | CASSLGIHGAYNEQFF
TRBJ1-2 | once | . | TRBV7-9 | TGTGCCAGCACCCACGAGGGGGGGGCTATTTATGGCTACACCTTC | CASTHEGGAIYGYTF
TRBJ1-2 | . | . | TRBV5-1 | TGCGCCAGCAGCTCGCAACGGGACTCCACTTCACATGGCTACACCTTC | CASSSQRDSTSHGYTF
TRBJ2-1 | . | TRBD2 | TRBV10-1 | TGCGCCAGCAGTGGGACTAGCGGGGGTGAGCAGTTCTTC | CASSGTSGGEQFF
TRBJ1-1 | . | . | TRBV10-3 | TGTGCCATCAGTGAGCTACAGGGTGAAACTGAAGCTTTCTTT | CAISELQGETEAFF
TRBJ1-5 | . | . | TRBV12-3/TRBV12-4 | TGTGCCAGCAGCCAATGGAGTCAGCCCCAGCATTTT | CASSQWSQPQHF
TRBJ2-3 | . | . | TRBV6-2/TRBV6-3 | TGTGCCAGCAGTTACTACTATACGCAGTATTTT | CASSYYYTQYF
TRBJ1-5 | . | TRBD1 | TRBV27 | TGTGCCAGCAGCTCCTTTAGGGACAGTCTCCAGCATTTT | CASSSFRDSLQHF
TRBJ1-2 | . | . | TRBV11-2 | TGTGCCAGCAGCGCGGGACCGAACTATGGCTACACCTTC | CASSAGPNYGYTF
TRBJ2-7 | . | . | TRBV28 | TGTGCCAGCAAGGACAGCCAGAACCCCTACGAGCAGTACTTC | CASKDSQNPYEQYF
TRBJ1-4 | . | . | TRBV6-5 | TGTGCCAGCAGGCGGGATTGGAGAGCTGAAAAACTGTTTTTT | CASRRDWRAEKLFF
TRBJ1-5 | once | . | TRBV28 | TGTGCCAGCAGTTCTAATAATCAGCCCCAGCATTTT | CASSSNNQPQHF
TRBJ1-5 | . | . | TRBV29-1 | TGCAGCGCGGACCCATATCGACAGCGTATCGTGTGGGGCAATCAGCCCCAGCATTTT | CSADPYRQRIVWGNQPQHF
TRBJ1-1 | . | TRBD1 | TRBV6-1 | TGTGCCAGCAGTGAAGAACAGGGGGCGGGCACTGAAGCTTTCTTT | CASSEEQGAGTEAFF
TRBJ1-2 | . | . | TRBV12-3/TRBV12-4 | TGTGCCAGCAGTTTGGCAGGGCGGTATGGCTACACCTTC | CASSLAGRYGYTF
TRBJ2-7 | . | . | TRBV6-5 | TGTGCCAGCAGCTACACAGTCTCCTACGAGCAGTACTTC | CASSYTVSYEQYF
TRBJ2-6 | few | . | TRBV6-5 | TGTGCCAGCAGTTACTCAGGAGCTCCAGGGGCCAACGTCCTGACTTTC | CASSYSGAPGANVLTF
TRBJ2-1 | . | . | TRBV2 | TGTGCCAGCAGTGTGGGCCTGCAGTTCTTC | CASSVGLQFF
TRBJ2-1 | . | TRBD2 | TRBV2 | TGTGCCAGCAGAGCCCTAGCGGGGGGCAACAATGAGCAGTTCTTC | CASRALAGGNNEQFF
TRBJ1-6 | . | . | TRBV7-9 | TGTGCCAGCAGCTTAGTTGCGAGCTCCTATAATTCACCCCTCCACTTT | CASSLVASSYNSPLHF
TRBJ1-1 | . | . | TRBV3-1/TRBV3-2 | TGTGCCAGCAGCCAACGTCGTGACCTAGGGGGGGCTGAAGCTTTCTTT | CASSQRRDLGGAEAFF
TRBJ1-2 | . | . | TRBV11-1 | TGTGCCAGCAGCTTAGATGGCGGCAGCCACTATGGCTACACCTTC | CASSLDGGSHYGYTF
TRBJ2-7 | . | . | TRBV11-3 | TGTGCCAGCAGCTTAGATACGGGTACTAAGCAGTACTTC | CASSLDTGTKQYF
TRBJ1-2 | . | . | TRBV5-1 | TGCGCCAGCAGCTTGGGGATCACAAACAGTTCTCCTAACTATGGCTACACCTTC | CASSLGITNSSPNYGYTF
TRBJ2-7 | . | TRBD1 | TRBV19 | TGTGCCAGTAGTATAGGGAGACAGGGATCCTACGAGCAGTACTTC | CASSIGRQGSYEQYF
TRBJ2-2 | . | TRBD2 | TRBV13 | TGTGCCAGCAGCTTGGGACTAGCGGGAGCACGAGGCACCGGGGAGCTGTTTTTT | CASSLGLAGARGTGELFF
TRBJ1-1 | . | . | TRBV12-3/TRBV12-4 | TGTGCCAGCAGTTTCGGGGGGAACACTGAAGCTTTCTTT | CASSFGGNTEAFF
TRBJ1-2 | . | TRBD1 | TRBV2 | TGTGCCAGAACCAAGGGACAGTCGTATGGCTACACCTTC | CARTKGQSYGYTF
TRBJ2-3 | . | TRBD2 | TRBV12-5 | TGTGCTAGTGGTTCGCCTATGGGACTAGCGGGGACTGGGGATACGCAGTATTTT | CASGSPMGLAGTGDTQYF
TRBJ2-1 | . | TRBD2 | TRBV9 | TGTGCCAGCCCGGTGCGAGGGGTACTAGCGGGAGTAGGGAATGAGCAGTTCTTC | CASPVRGVLAGVGNEQFF
TRBJ1-1 | . | TRBD1 | TRBV30 | TGTGCCTGGAACAGGGGAATGAACACTGAAGCTTTCTTT | CAWNRGMNTEAFF
TRBJ1-1 | . | . | TRBV7-9 | TGTGCCAGCAGCCGAGACCGGGGGGGCGGCACTGAAGCTTTCTTT | CASSRDRGGGTEAFF
TRBJ2-1 | . | TRBD2 | TRBV5-1 | TGCGCCAGCAGCTTAACCGGGACTAGCGGACACAATGAGCAGTTCTTC | CASSLTGTSGHNEQFF
TRBJ1-2 | . | TRBD1 | TRBV6-5 | TGTGCCAGCAGCCCGACAGGGGGCTTAGGCTATGGCTACACCTTC | CASSPTGGLGYGYTF
TRBJ1-3 | . | . | TRBV9 | TGTGCCAGCAGCGTAGGACAGCTAACCTCTGGAAACACCATATATTTT | CASSVGQLTSGNTIYF
TRBJ1-2 | . | TRBD1 | TRBV19 | TGTGCCAGTAGTCTTACCGGGACAGGGACCTATGGCTACACCTTC | CASSLTGTGTYGYTF
TRBJ2-7 | once | . | TRBV11-2 | TGTGCCAGCGGTCTAGGCGGGACCTACGAGCAGTACTTC | CASGLGGTYEQYF
TRBJ1-2 | few | TRBD1 | TRBV19 | TGTGCCAGTAGTATCTCCGAGGCAGGGGGCTATGGCTACACCTTC | CASSISEAGGYGYTF
TRBJ2-7 | . | . | TRBV22-1 | TGTCCTGGGAGCGCACTAGAGACACTTGACCCATCCTACGAGCAGTACTTC | CPGSALETLDPSYEQYF
TRBJ2-2 | . | TRBD1 | TRBV27 | TGTGCCAGCAGTTTACGCCCGGCAGGGGGTAGAACCGGGGAGCTGTTTTTT | CASSLRPAGGRTGELFF
TRBJ1-2 | . | TRBD1 | TRBV7-9 | TGTGCCAGCAGCTTACAGGGGGCCTATGGCTACACCTTC | CASSLQGAYGYTF
TRBJ1-1 | . | . | TRBV28 | TGTGCCAGCAGTTATCTAGACCTAGAAGCTTTCTTT | CASSYLDLEAFF
TRBJ1-2 | . | TRBD1 | TRBV5-8 | TGTGCCAGCAGCTTGGAGGGACAGGCGACTGGCTACACCTTC | CASSLEGQATGYTF
TRBJ1-5 | once | TRBD1 | TRBV10-3 | TGTGCCATCAGGCAGACAGGGGATAGCAATCAGCCCCAGCATTTT | CAIRQTGDSNQPQHF
TRBJ2-1 | . | . | TRBV19 | TGTGCCAGTAGTATAGTCGGAGGGACCTACAATGAGCAGTTCTTC | CASSIVGGTYNEQFF
TRBJ1-1 | . | TRBD1 | TRBV13 | TGTGCCAGCAGCCCTGGACAGGGGAGCACTGAAGCTTTCTTT | CASSPGQGSTEAFF
TRBJ1-1 | . | TRBD1 | TRBV10-1 | TGCGCCAGCTCTGACAGGGGGAACACTGAAGCTTTCTTT | CASSDRGNTEAFF
TRBJ2-6 | . | TRBD1 | TRBV10-3 | TGTGCCATCAGTGTGACAGGGGGGGCCGCTGGGGCCAACGTCCTGACTTTC | CAISVTGGAAGANVLTF